The 16 T cell receptor beta chains below all came from one sample that was sequenced in a study of T cells after yellow fever vaccination. TCRdb itself ran the 5' RACE reads through MiXCR, one entry per CDR3 protein. The sample includes nearly 550,000 distinct CDR3 sequences, 15% to 20% of them seen just once. The sample was PBMCs, taken 15 days after the yellow fever booster vaccination. These receptors were obtained from a man younger than 45 who received the YFV17D yellow fever vaccine.

J is TRBJ2-1 and V is TRBV20-1, with TRBD2 matching 11 bases. Trimming at V came to 5 bases and at J to 4 bases, leaving 4 bases not matched to a gene. The CDR3 runs to 14 residues. CDR1 is DFQATT, CDR2 SNEGSKA, per germline (reference sequence). CDR3 amino acids: CSAAGTSGYNEQFF. CDR3 bases: TGCAGTGCTGCTGGGACTAGCGGATACAATGAGCAGTTCTTC.

This clonotype appeared a few times. J is TRBJ2-7 and V is TRBV28; D is possibly TRBD2 (5 bases). Germline V lookup: CDR1 MDHEN, CDR2 SYDVKM. V lost 5 bases and J 0 bases, leaving 11 bases between the germline ends. The CDR3 runs to 14 residues. This CDR3 is CASSTIGGSYEQYF. CDR3 DNA: TGTGCCAGCAGTACAATAGGAGGCTCCTACGAGCAGTACTTC.

This sequence joins TRBV18 and TRBJ2-1; 7 bases agree with TRBD2. Germline V lookup: CDR1 KGHSH, CDR2 LQKENI. This CDR3 comprises 16 residues. Germline trimming cut 0 bases from V and 7 bases from J; bases unmatched to any gene: 9. The chain's CDR3 is CASSPPRLALKNEQFF. DNA for the CDR3: TGTGCCAGCTCACCACCGAGACTAGCCCTTAAGAATGAGCAGTTCTTC.

The gene calls are TRBV6-2 or TRBV6-3 and TRBJ2-7; a possible D gene is TRBD2 (6 bases). V lost 6 bases and J 0 bases, leaving 15 bases between the germline ends. CDR1 and CDR2 from the germline V gene are MNHEY and SVGEGT. The CDR3 consists of 15 residues. The DNA of the CDR3 is TGTGCCAGCAGGTCGGGACTTCCGAGCTCCTACGAGCAGTACTTC. It is translated as CASRSGLPSSYEQYF.

The chain joins TRBV10-3 to TRBJ2-7; D is ambiguous. The ends were cut back, 0 bases at V and 4 bases at J, with 10 bases in the middle. This CDR3 region has 14 residues. Per germline, CDR1 ENHRY and CDR2 SYGVKD. Here the CDR3 DNA reads TGTGCCATCAGTGAGTCGACTCTGAGTTACGAGCAGTACTTC. Amino acids: CAISESTLSYEQYF.

The chain uses TRBV13 and TRBJ2-5, with 15 bases identical to TRBD2. V lost 5 bases, J lost 4 bases, and 11 bases stayed unmatched. Germline V CDR1 and CDR2: PRHDT, FYEKMQ (reference sequence). This CDR3 comprises 18 residues. Here the CDR3 DNA reads TGTGCCAGCAGCCTTCGGACTAGCGGGAGGGCCGTCGGAGAGACCCAGTACTTC. It yields the protein CASSLRTSGRAVGETQYF.

The chain carries TRBV29-1 and TRBJ2-3; no definite D call. CDR3 length: 12 residues. CDR1 is SQVTM, CDR2 ANQGSEA, per germline. The V gene lost 7 bases and the J gene lost 1 base, with 9 bases spanning the gap. CDR3: CSAGVGTDTQYF. The DNA of the CDR3 is TGCAGCGCTGGGGTTGGCACAGATACGCAGTATTTT.

This clonotype was seen repeatedly, ten times or more. This chain uses TRBV7-2 with TRBJ2-5; D gene ambiguous. CDR3 size: 12 residues. Germline V CDR1 and CDR2: SGHTA, FQGNSA. V dropped 4 bases and J dropped 0 bases, with 3 bases sitting between them. CDR3 bases: TGTGCCAGCAGCTCGTACCAAGAGACCCAGTACTTC. As protein: CASSSYQETQYF. Drawing the rest from reference TRBV7-2 and TRBJ2-5, the complete variable domain is GAGVSQSPSNKVTEKGKDVELRCDPISGHTALYWYRQSLGQGLEFLIYFQGNSAPDKSGLPSDRFSAERTGGSVSTLTIQRTQQEDSAVYLCASSSYQETQYFGPGTRLLVL.

This clonotype occurred a few times. The rearrangement joins TRBV7-9 to TRBJ2-7, with D possibly called TRBD1 or TRBD2 (5 bases each). Per germline, CDR1 SEHNR and CDR2 FQNEAQ (reference sequence). This CDR3 is built from 15 residues. V lost 6 bases, J lost 0 bases, and 15 bases lay in between. CDR3 protein: CASRPPGRDSYEQYF. CDR3 sequence (DNA): TGTGCCAGCAGACCCCCGGGACGAGACTCCTACGAGCAGTACTTC.

The chain recombines TRBV12-3 or TRBV12-4 with TRBJ2-1, with D possibly matching TRBD1 (6 bases). The V gene lost 4 bases and the J gene lost 7 bases, with 17 bases spanning the gap. The CDR3 covers 15 residues. This CDR3 reads CASSSPWTDTNEQFF. CDR3 in DNA: TGTGCCAGCAGTTCCCCTTGGACAGATACGAATGAGCAGTTCTTC.

This clonotype was counted only a few times. V gene TRBV25-1 combines with J gene TRBJ2-5; D not certain. The CDR3 totals 12 residues. V was shortened by 3 bases and J by 5 bases, with 7 bases between the two germline ends. Per germline, CDR1 MGHDK and CDR2 SYGVNS. In DNA form, the CDR3 reads TGTGCCAGCAGTGATTTGGGCGAGACCCAGTACTTC. It codes for CASSDLGETQYF.

This clonotype was seen at least ten times. The chain has TRBV19 and TRBJ2-6; 7 bases are shared with TRBD1. The junction had 1 base not matched to a gene; V was cut back by 6 bases and J by 2 bases. The germline gives CDR1 LNHDA, CDR2 SQIVND (reference sequence). This CDR3 is 14 amino acids long. CDR3 amino acids: CASRTGPGANVLTF. CDR3 coding DNA: TGTGCCAGTAGGACAGGGCCTGGGGCCAACGTCCTGACTTTC.

At least ten counts were recorded for this clonotype. The rearrangement uses TRBV20-1 and TRBJ2-1; no reliable D call. The V and J ends lost 7 bases and 0 bases respectively, with 10 bases between them. In germline, CDR1 is DFQATT, CDR2 SNEGSKA (reference sequence). This CDR3 is built from 13 residues. CDR3 sequence (DNA): TGCAGTGTAGAAGGTACCTCCTACAATGAGCAGTTCTTC. Residues: CSVEGTSYNEQFF.

V and J are TRBV23-1 and TRBJ2-7; D perhaps matches TRBD2 (6 bases). TRBV23-1 is an ORF, and what it does is uncertain. The CDR3 consists of 16 residues. V lost 0 bases and J lost 2, with 14 bases in between. This CDR3 is CASSQSGRGGTYEQYF. DNA for the CDR3: TGCGCCAGCAGTCAATCGGGGCGGGGCGGCACCTACGAGCAGTACTTC.

The V and J genes are TRBV20-1 and TRBJ1-2; 7 bases match TRBD1. After removal of 4 bases from V and 8 bases from J, the junction contained 10 bases not matched to a gene. Germline V gene sequence: CDR1 DFQATT, CDR2 SNEGSKA (reference sequence). CDR3 length: 13 amino acids. Written as DNA, the CDR3 is TGCAGTGCTACAGTAGACAGGGTATACGGCTACACCTTC. Protein: CSATVDRVYGYTF.

In this sample, this clonotype turned up a few times. This chain uses TRBV12-3 or TRBV12-4 with TRBJ2-2; D gene uncertain. This CDR3 region has 20 residues. Between the trimmed V and J ends, which lost 3 bases and 4 bases, there was a span of 27 bases. In nucleotides, the CDR3 is TGTGCCAGCAGTTTCCGTCCACGGCTTCCGGTGGTCTTAGGCACCGGGGAGCTGTTTTTT. This sequence encodes CASSFRPRLPVVLGTGELFF.